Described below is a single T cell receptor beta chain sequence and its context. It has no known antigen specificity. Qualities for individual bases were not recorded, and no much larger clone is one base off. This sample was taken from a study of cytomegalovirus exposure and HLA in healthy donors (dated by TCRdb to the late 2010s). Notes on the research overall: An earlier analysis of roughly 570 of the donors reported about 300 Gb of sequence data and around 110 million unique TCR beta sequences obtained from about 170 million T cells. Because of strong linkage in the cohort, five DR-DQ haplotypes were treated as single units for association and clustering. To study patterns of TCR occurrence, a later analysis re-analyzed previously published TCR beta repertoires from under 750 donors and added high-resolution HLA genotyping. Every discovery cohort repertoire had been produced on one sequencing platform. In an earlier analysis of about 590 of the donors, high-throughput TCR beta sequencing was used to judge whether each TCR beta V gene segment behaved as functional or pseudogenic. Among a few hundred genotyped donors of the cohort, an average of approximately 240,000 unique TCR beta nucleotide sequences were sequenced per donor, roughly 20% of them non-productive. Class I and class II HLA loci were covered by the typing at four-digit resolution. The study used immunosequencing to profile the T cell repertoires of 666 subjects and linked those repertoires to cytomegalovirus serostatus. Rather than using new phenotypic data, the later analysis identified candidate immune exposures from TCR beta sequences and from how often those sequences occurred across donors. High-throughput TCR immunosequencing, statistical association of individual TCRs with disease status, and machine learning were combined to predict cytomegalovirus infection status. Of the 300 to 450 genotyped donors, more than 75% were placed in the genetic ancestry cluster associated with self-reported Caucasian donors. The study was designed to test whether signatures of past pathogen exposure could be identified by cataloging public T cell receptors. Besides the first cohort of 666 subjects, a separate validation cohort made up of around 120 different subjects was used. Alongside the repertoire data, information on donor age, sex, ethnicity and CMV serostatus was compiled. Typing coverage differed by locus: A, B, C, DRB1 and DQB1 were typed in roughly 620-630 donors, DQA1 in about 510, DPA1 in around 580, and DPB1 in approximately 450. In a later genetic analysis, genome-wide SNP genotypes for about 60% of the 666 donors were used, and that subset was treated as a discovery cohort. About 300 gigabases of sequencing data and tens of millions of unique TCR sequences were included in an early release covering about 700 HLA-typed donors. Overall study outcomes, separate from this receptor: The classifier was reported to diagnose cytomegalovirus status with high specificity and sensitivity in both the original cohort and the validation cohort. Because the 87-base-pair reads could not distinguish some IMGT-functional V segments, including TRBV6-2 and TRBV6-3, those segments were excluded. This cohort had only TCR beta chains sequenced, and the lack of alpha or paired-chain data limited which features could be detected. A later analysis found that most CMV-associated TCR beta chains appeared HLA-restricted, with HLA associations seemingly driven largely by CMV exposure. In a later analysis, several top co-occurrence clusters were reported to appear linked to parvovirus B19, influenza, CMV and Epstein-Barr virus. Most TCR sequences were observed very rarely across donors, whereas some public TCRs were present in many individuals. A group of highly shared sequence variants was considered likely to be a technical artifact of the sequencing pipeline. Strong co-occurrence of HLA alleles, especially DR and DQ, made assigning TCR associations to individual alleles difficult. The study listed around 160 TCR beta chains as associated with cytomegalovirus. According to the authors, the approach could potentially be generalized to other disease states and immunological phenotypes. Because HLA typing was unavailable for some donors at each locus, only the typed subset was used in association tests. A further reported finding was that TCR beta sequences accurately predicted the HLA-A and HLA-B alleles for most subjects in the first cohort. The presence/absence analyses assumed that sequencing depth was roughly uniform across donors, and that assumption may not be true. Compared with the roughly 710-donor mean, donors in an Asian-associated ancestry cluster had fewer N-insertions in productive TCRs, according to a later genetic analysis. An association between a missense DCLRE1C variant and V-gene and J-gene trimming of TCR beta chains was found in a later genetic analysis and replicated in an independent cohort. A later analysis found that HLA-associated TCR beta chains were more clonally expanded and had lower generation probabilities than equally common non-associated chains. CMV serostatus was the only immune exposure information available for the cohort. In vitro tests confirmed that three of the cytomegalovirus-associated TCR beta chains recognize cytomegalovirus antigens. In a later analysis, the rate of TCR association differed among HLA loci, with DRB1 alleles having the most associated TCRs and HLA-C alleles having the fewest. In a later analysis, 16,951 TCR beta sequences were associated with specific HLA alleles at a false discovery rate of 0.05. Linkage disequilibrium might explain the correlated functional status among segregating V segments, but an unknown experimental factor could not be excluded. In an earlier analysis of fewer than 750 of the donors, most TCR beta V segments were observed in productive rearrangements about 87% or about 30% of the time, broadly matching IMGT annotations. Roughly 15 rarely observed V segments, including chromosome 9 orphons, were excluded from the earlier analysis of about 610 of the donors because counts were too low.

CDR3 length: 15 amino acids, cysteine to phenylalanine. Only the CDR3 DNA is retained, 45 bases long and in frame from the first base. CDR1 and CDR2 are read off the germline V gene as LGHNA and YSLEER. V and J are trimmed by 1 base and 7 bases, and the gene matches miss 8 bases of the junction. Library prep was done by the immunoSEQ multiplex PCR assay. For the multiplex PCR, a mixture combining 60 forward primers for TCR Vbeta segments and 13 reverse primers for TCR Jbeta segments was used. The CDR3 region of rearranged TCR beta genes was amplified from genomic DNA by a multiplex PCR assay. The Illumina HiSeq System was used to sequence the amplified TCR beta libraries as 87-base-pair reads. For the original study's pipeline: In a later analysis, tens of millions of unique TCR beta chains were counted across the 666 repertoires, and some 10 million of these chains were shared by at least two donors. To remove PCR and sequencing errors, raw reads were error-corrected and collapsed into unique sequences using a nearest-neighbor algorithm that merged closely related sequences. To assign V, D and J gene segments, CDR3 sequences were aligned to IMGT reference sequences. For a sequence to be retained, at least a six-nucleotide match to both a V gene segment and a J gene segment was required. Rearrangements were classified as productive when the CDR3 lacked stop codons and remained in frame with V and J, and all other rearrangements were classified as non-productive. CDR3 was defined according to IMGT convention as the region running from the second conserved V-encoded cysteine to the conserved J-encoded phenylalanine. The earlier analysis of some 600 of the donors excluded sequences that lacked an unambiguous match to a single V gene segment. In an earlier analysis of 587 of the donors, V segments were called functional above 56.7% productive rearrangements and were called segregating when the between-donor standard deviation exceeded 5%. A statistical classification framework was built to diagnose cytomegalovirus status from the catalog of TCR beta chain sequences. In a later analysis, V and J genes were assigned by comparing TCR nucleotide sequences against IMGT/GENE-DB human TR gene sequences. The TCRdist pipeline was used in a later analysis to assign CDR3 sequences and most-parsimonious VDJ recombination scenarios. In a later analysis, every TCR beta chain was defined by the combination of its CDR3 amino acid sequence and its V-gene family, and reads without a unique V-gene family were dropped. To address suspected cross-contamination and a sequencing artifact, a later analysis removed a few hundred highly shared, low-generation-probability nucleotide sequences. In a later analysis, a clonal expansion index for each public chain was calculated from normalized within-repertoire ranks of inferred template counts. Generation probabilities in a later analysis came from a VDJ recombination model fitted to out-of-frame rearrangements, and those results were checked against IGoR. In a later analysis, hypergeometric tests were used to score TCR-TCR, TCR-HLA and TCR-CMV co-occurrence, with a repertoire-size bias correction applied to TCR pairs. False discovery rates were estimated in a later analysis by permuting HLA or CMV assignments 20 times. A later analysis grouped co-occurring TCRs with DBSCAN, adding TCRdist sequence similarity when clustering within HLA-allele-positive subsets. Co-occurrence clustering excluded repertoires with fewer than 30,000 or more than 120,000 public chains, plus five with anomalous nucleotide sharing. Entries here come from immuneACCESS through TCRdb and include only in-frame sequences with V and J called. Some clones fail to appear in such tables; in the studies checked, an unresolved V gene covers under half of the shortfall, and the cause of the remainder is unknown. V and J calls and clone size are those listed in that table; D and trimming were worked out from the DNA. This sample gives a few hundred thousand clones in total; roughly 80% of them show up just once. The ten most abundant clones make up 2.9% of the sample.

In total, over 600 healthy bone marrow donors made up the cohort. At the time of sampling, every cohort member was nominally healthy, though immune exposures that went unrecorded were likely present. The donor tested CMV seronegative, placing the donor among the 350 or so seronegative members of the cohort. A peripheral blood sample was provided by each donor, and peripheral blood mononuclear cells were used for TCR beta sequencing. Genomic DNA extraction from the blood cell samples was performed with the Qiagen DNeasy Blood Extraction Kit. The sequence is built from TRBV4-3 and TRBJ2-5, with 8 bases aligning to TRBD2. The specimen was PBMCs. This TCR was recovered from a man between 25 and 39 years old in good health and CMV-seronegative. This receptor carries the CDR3 CASSQGAGGSGTQYF. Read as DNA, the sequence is TGCGCCAGCAGCCAAGGGGCGGGGGGTTCGGGGACCCAGTACTTC.